A single sample is the source of the 19 T cell receptor beta chains below, sequenced in a study of cytotoxic CD8 clonotypes in ibrutinib-treated CLL. Profiled with immunoSEQ multiplex PCR; TCRdb holds only in-frame clones, not every one. Of more than 11,000 clones in the sample, roughly 70% are singletons; the top ten hold roughly 5.5%. The sequenced sample was PBMCs, obtained before ibrutinib treatment. The receptors come from a human donor with chronic lymphocytic leukemia.

The chain recombines TRBV6-5 with TRBJ1-2; no firm D call. The CDR3 consists of 13 residues. With 2 bases removed from V and 4 bases from J, the gap between germline ends came to 8 bases. Germline CDR1 and CDR2: MNHEY and SVGAGI. CDR3 sequence (DNA): TGTGCCAGCAGTTACGGGCAAGCCTATGGCTACACCTTC. Its translation is CASSYGQAYGYTF.

The chain links TRBV6-5 to TRBJ2-1; D is ambiguous. The CDR3 is 13 residues long. CDR1 is MNHEY, CDR2 SVGAGI, per germline. V was pared by 2 bases and J by 4 bases, with 6 bases between. CDR3 region: CASSYPPYNEQFF. The CDR3 DNA reads as TGTGCCAGCAGTTACCCTCCATACAATGAGCAGTTCTTC.

This clone has a handful of counts. J is TRBJ1-1 and V is TRBV9; D is unresolved. CDR3 length: 15 amino acids. Germline V gives CDR1 SGDLS, CDR2 YYNGEE. Trimming shortened V by 0 bases and J by 1 base, and 10 bases separated the two germline ends. CDR3 DNA sequence: TGTGCCAGCAGCGTAGGAGGCACCAGGAACACTGAAGCTTTCTTT. It translates to CASSVGGTRNTEAFF.

This clone was seen just once. The junction shows a germline mismatch at one end, possibly a read error. This CDR3 is CASSPPGQGPLDF. The CDR3 nucleotides read TGTGCCAGTAGTCCCCCGGGACAGGGGCCTTTGGACTTC. The chain has TRBV19 and TRBJ2-4, with 10 bases fitting TRBD1. In germline, CDR1 is LNHDA, CDR2 SQIVND (reference sequence). This CDR3 has 13 amino acids.

V and J are TRBV5-1 and TRBJ2-1; D gene uncertain. The V gene's germline CDR1 is SGHRS and CDR2 YFSETQ. The CDR3 loop spans 16 amino acids. V was pared by 0 bases and J by 0 bases, with 10 bases between. The CDR3 sequence: CASSLAFVGSYNEQFF. CDR3 coding DNA: TGCGCCAGCAGCTTGGCCTTCGTTGGCTCCTACAATGAGCAGTTCTTC.

The genes are TRBV7-2 and TRBJ2-5; 7 bases fit TRBD2. Germline CDR1 reads SGHTA; CDR2 reads FQGNSA. The CDR3 runs to 14 residues. V lost 8 bases and J lost 2; bases outside the gene matches: 8. The CDR3 DNA follows: TGTGCCAGCGGGAATAGCGGGTGGCAAGAGACCCAGTACTTC. It specifies CASGNSGWQETQYF.

V and J are TRBV5-6 and TRBJ2-1; 13 bases align to TRBD2. V trimming: 0 bases; J trimming: 2 bases; junction bases outside the gene matches: 5. Germline loops: CDR1 SGHDT, CDR2 YYEEEE. The CDR3 sequence is 18 residues long. The CDR3 spells CASSLAKGLAGPYNEQFF. The CDR3 DNA reads TGTGCCAGCAGCTTGGCCAAGGGACTAGCGGGACCCTACAATGAGCAGTTCTTC.

V gene TRBV5-1 combines with J gene TRBJ2-7, with D possibly matching TRBD1 (6 bases). The CDR3 is 14 residues long. Trimming stripped 3 bases from V and 2 bases from J, with 12 bases between. CDR1 SGHRS and CDR2 YFSETQ come from the germline V gene. The CDR3 nucleotides read TGCGCCAGCAGCTGGGGGCGGCTAGCCTACGAGCAGTACTTC. It codes for CASSWGRLAYEQYF. Complete variable domain (other parts from reference TRBV5-1 and TRBJ2-7): KAGVTQTPRYLIKTRGQQVTLSCSPISGHRSVSWYQQTPGQGLQFLFEYFSETQRNKGNFPGRFSGRQFSNSRSEMNVSTLELGDSALYLCASSWGRLAYEQYFGPGTRLTVT.

This clone came up once. The chain combines TRBV4-2 with TRBJ1-2, with D possibly TRBD1 on 6 matching bases. Trimming pared 4 bases from V and 8 bases from J, leaving 11 bases between. The CDR3 has 12 residues. The germline V gene has CDR1 LGHNA and CDR2 YNFKEQ. The CDR3 nucleotides are TGTGCCAGCAGCCCGGACAGTCACGGCTACACCTTC. It specifies CASSPDSHGYTF.

The chain couples TRBV7-2 to TRBJ1-2; D ambiguous. V lost 3 bases, J lost 5 bases, and 7 bases lay in between. CDR1 and CDR2 (germline): SGHTA, FQGNSA. CDR3 length: 12 residues. The DNA for the CDR3 is TGTGCCAGCAGCTTTAATGGTTATGGCTACACCTTC. Its protein product is CASSFNGYGYTF.

The chain joins TRBV9 to TRBJ2-1; no clear D gene. Germline V lookup: CDR1 SGDLS, CDR2 YYNGEE. The CDR3 is 12 amino acids. The V end lost 0 bases, the J end lost 8 bases, and 6 bases lay between the germline ends. The CDR3 DNA reads TGTGCCAGCAGCGTAGGCTGGGATGAGCAGTTCTTC. Protein product: CASSVGWDEQFF. Drawing the rest from reference TRBV9 and TRBJ2-1, the complete variable domain is DSGVTQTPKHLITATGQRVTLRCSPRSGDLSVYWYQQSLDQGLQFLIQYYNGEERAKGNILERFSAQQFPDLHSELNLSSLELGDSALYFCASSVGWDEQFFGPGTRLTVL.

The chain links TRBV28 to TRBJ1-2; 9 bases are a match to TRBD1. This CDR3 has 14 amino acids. Germline loops: CDR1 MDHEN, CDR2 SYDVKM. V was pared by 6 bases and J by 7 bases, with 9 bases of the junction left unmatched. This CDR3 is CASSLTGGAGGYTF. CDR3 nucleotide sequence: TGTGCCAGCAGCCTAACAGGGGGCGCGGGTGGCTACACCTTC.

This clone was seen a few times. V usage is TRBV5-1 and J usage is TRBJ2-2, with D unclear. This CDR3 is built from 14 residues. From germline, CDR1 is SGHRS and CDR2 YFSETQ. Deletions cut 2 bases from V and 2 bases from J, with 7 bases between. The CDR3, as DNA: TGCGCCAGCAGCTTAGGCAGAAACACCGGGGAGCTGTTTTTT. Translating gives CASSLGRNTGELFF.

This sequence joins TRBV27 and TRBJ2-7; D is possibly TRBD1 (6 bases). This CDR3 contains 14 residues. V gave up 8 bases and J gave up 0 bases, with 14 bases separating them. Germline CDR1 and CDR2: MNHEY and SMNVEV (reference sequence). DNA for the CDR3: TGTGCCAGCGGGGGCCACCCCCCCTCCTACGAGCAGTACTTC. Translated: CASGGHPPSYEQYF.

This clone was seen only a few times. This chain links TRBV7-9 with TRBJ2-7, with 9 bases identical to TRBD2. The V segment lost 5 bases and the J segment 3 bases; nucleotides outside the gene matches: 5. This CDR3 comprises 14 residues. Germline lookup yields CDR1 SEHNR and CDR2 FQNEAQ (reference sequence). CDR3 sequence (DNA): TGTGCCAGCAGCCCCCGACTAGCGGTCTACGAGCAGTACTTC. Translating gives CASSPRLAVYEQYF.

This chain connects TRBV18 to TRBJ2-1; 8 nucleotides align to TRBD2. Trimming at V came to 4 bases and at J to 5 bases, leaving 7 bases not matched to a gene. This CDR3 comprises 15 residues. Germline V gene lookup returns CDR1 KGHSH and CDR2 LQKENI. CDR3 sequence: CASSQGLVSNNEQFF. The CDR3 bases are TGTGCCAGCTCACAGGGACTAGTAAGTAACAATGAGCAGTTCTTC.

This clone was seen more than once but under ten times. V gene TRBV14 combines with J gene TRBJ1-2; D possibly corresponds to TRBD1 (5 bases). Germline V gene lookup returns CDR1 SGHDN and CDR2 FVKESK. V dropped 3 bases and J dropped 7 bases, with 21 bases sitting between them. The CDR3 length is 16 residues. CDR3 protein: CASSHQGTGPTGGYTF. CDR3 in DNA: TGTGCCAGCAGCCACCAAGGGACCGGGCCCACCGGTGGCTACACCTTC.

This sequence joins TRBV18 and TRBJ1-2; TRBD1 is a possible D gene (5 bases). The CDR3 has 13 residues. Germline assignment: CDR1 KGHSH and CDR2 LQKENI. Trimming left V 3 bases short and J 7 bases short, with 12 bases between. CDR3 loop: CASSPGHAAGYTF. For the CDR3, the DNA is TGTGCCAGCTCACCGGGGCACGCAGCTGGCTACACCTTC. Full variable domain (missing parts from reference TRBV18 and TRBJ1-2): NAGVMQNPRHLVRRRGQEARLRCSPMKGHSHVYWYRQLPEEGLKFMVYLQKENIIDESGMPKERFSAEFPKEGPSILRIQQVVRGDSAAYFCASSPGHAAGYTFGSGTRLTVV.

V gene TRBV7-3 combines with J gene TRBJ2-6; D ambiguous. CDR1 and CDR2 from the germline V gene are SGHTA and FQGTGA. This CDR3 is 15 amino acids long. V lost 5 bases to trimming and J lost 6 bases, with 14 bases between them. Here the CDR3 reads CASSPRGVAANVLTF. The CDR3 nucleotides are TGTGCCAGCAGCCCCCGTGGGGTGGCGGCCAACGTCCTGACTTTC. The whole variable domain, remainder taken from reference TRBV7-3 and TRBJ2-6, is GAGVSQTPSNKVTEKGKYVELRCDPISGHTALYWYRQSLGQGPEFLIYFQGTGAADDSGLPNDRFFAVRPEGSVSTLKIQRTERGDSAVYLCASSPRGVAANVLTFGAGSRLTVL.